This T cell receptor (beta chain) was recorded in a study of blood T cell repertoires in COVID-19. Background on the study: Sites across the United States, Italy and Spain contributed samples from acute and convalescent COVID-19. Sources were T cells, B-cell-depleted T cells, or PBMCs; the material itself was cDNA or gDNA.

Per the original methods: Amplification of reference gene primers was used by the study to estimate nucleated cell counts. Repertoires were generated with immunoSEQ multiplex PCR, while TCRdb's copy carries only in-frame clones and drops some. V and J calls and clone size come straight from that table; D and trimming were deduced from the DNA. This table holds 260,000 or so clones, roughly 76% found once. Enrolment of Seattle patients took place during active infection, and they were followed longitudinally. Sequenced input: peripheral blood. This receptor was taken from a woman aged 80 or older with COVID-19, enrolled during active disease.

Written as DNA, the CDR3 is TGTGCTAGTGGTTTAGGACAGGGGGGCGGCTACACCTTC. This translates into CASGLGQGGGYTF. This rearrangement joins TRBV12-5 to TRBJ1-2; 10 bases map to TRBD1. The CDR3 spans 13 residues. Trimming took 3 bases from V and 8 from J; bases not matched to a gene: 3. The V gene's germline CDR1 is LGHNT and CDR2 FRNRAP.